This T cell receptor (beta chain) was identified during a study of blood T cell repertoires in COVID-19. Study summary: PBMCs, B-cell-depleted T cells, or T cells were the source of the cDNA or gDNA that made up the material.

TCRdb's copy holds only in-frame clones and misses some; the assay was immunoSEQ multiplex PCR. The sample consists of 250,000 to 350,000 clones, 89% of them appearing once. This clone was seen more than once but under ten times. The junction had 7 bases not matched to a gene; V was cut back by 3 bases and J by 1 base. The V gene's germline CDR1 is LNHDA and CDR2 SQIVND (reference sequence). The CDR3 totals 16 residues. The chain uses TRBV19 and TRBJ1-1, with TRBD1 matching over 8 bases. Sequenced material: peripheral blood. This receptor was taken from a woman aged 55-69 years with acute or convalescent COVID-19. The CDR3 nucleotides are TGTGCCAGTAGTATTCAAACCGGGACAGGGAACACTGAAGCTTTCTTT. Translated, it gives CASSIQTGTGNTEAFF.